The 31 T cell receptor beta chains in this list originate from one sample, sequenced in a study of human T cells and chemical hapten exposure. Time point described: patch test 1, 2 weeks after DPC sensitization. Treatment denoted: therapeutic diphenylcyclopropenone sensitization with weekly scalp DPC. MiXCR, applied by TCRdb to the RACE reads, yields one record per CDR3 protein. This table holds tens of thousands of distinct CDR3 sequences, approximately 9.8% found once. The material was whole blood, obtained in connection with sensitization to the hapten diphenylcyclopropenone (DPC). The receptors derive from a woman aged 40 to 55 with alopecia areata. Some clones in this sample may be carry-over from other donors' samples.

This clonotype showed up many times. The chain links TRBV19 to TRBJ2-1, with 11 bases matching TRBD2. This CDR3 spans 18 amino acids. V was clipped by 9 bases and J by 2 bases; unmatched bases: 15. Germline lookup yields CDR1 LNHDA and CDR2 SQIVND (reference sequence). CDR3 in amino acids: CASRESSGGAGPYNEQFF. As DNA, the CDR3 is TGTGCCAGCCGAGAGAGTAGCGGGGGGGCGGGCCCCTACAATGAGCAGTTCTTC. The full variable domain, rest sourced from reference TRBV19 and TRBJ2-1, is DGGITQSPKYLFRKEGQNVTLSCEQNLNHDAMYWYRQDPGQGLRLIYYSQIVNDFQKGDIAEGYSVSREKKESFPLTVTSAQKNPTAFYLCASRESSGGAGPYNEQFFGPGTRLTVL.

The chain is built from TRBV6-5 and TRBJ2-7, with no clear D. Trimming took 0 bases from V and 2 from J, leaving 11 bases between them. CDR1 is MNHEY, CDR2 SVGAGI, per germline. The CDR3 is made up of 15 amino acids. Here the CDR3 DNA reads TGTGCCAGCAGTTACTCCGATGGGCCAGCCTACGAGCAGTACTTC. It translates to CASSYSDGPAYEQYF.

The table lists this clonotype with many counts. The chain combines TRBV27 with TRBJ2-2; D unresolved. With 3 bases removed from V and 9 bases from J, the gap between germline ends came to 5 bases. The CDR3 loop spans 11 amino acids. Germline V gives CDR1 MNHEY, CDR2 SMNVEV (reference sequence). The CDR3 spells CASSFGRELFF. In nucleotides, the CDR3 is TGTGCCAGCAGTTTTGGGCGGGAGCTGTTTTTT.

This clonotype has a handful of counts. The chain has TRBV27 and TRBJ2-2; 10 bases agree with TRBD2. There are 19 residues in the CDR3. V lost 4 bases and J lost 3; bases outside the gene matches: 14. Per germline, CDR1 MNHEY and CDR2 SMNVEV (reference sequence). The CDR3 region has the DNA TGTGCCAGCAGTTCCCGGCCAGTTCTAGCGGGAGCTGACACCGGGGAGCTGTTTTTT. Residues: CASSSRPVLAGADTGELFF.

A few counts support this clonotype. The gene calls are TRBV6-2 or TRBV6-3 and TRBJ1-3, with TRBD1 as a possible D gene (6 bases). Trimming took 5 bases from V and 0 from J, leaving 11 bases between them. The CDR3 loop spans 15 amino acids. Germline loops: CDR1 MNHEY, CDR2 SVGEGT. The CDR3 DNA sequence: TGTGCCAGCAGTCCTACAGGGAGCTCTGGAAACACCATATATTTT. This codes for CASSPTGSSGNTIYF.

This clonotype has a count of ten or more. The chain has TRBV29-1 and TRBJ1-5; D perhaps matches TRBD1 (5 bases). The CDR3 contains 13 residues. The germline CDR1 and CDR2 sequences are SQVTM and ANQGSEA. The ends were cut back, 6 bases at V and 0 bases at J, with 9 bases in the middle. CDR3 loop: CSVATASNQPQHF. CDR3 coding DNA: TGCAGCGTCGCGACAGCTAGCAATCAGCCCCAGCATTTT.

This clonotype was seen many times. This sequence joins TRBV6-2 or TRBV6-3 and TRBJ1-5; no firm D call. This CDR3 comprises 14 residues. V was pared by 7 bases and J by 6 bases, with 16 bases between. Germline CDR1 reads MNHEY; CDR2 reads SVGEGT. The CDR3 DNA sequence: TGTGCCAGCACCCCCGGCCAGGAGAGTCAGCCCCAGCATTTT. Encoded protein: CASTPGQESQPQHF.

In this sample, this clonotype turned up many times. The chain links TRBV2 to TRBJ2-7; D gene ambiguous. CDR1 and CDR2 from the germline V gene are SNHLY and FYNNEI. The V end was cut by 5 bases, the J end by 3 bases, with 8 bases between. The CDR3 length is 12 residues. As DNA, the CDR3 is TGTGCCAGCAGTCAACGGAGCTACGAGCAGTACTTC. The encoded protein is CASSQRSYEQYF. Full variable domain (outside the CDR3, taken from reference TRBV2 and TRBJ2-7): EPEVTQTPSHQVTQMGQEVILRCVPISNHLYFYWYRQILGQKVEFLVSFYNNEISEKSEIFDDQFSVERPDGSNFTLKIRSTKLEDSAMYFCASSQRSYEQYFGPGTRLTVT.

Regarding this clonotype: Given a much more abundant clone one base away, this may be a read error. J is TRBJ2-3 and V is TRBV5-8; D possibly corresponds to TRBD1 (5 bases). The germline V gene encodes CDR1 SGHTS and CDR2 YDEGEE. CDR3 length equals 15 residues. The CDR3, as DNA: TGTGTCAGCCCATCCTACAGGAGAAACACAGATACGCAGTATTTT. Protein: CVSPSYRRNTDTQYF.

The V gene is TRBV6-1, the J gene TRBJ1-1; TRBD1 agrees at 7 bases. This CDR3 spans 15 amino acids. Germline trimming cut 6 bases from V and 1 base from J; bases unmatched to any gene: 8. Germline lookup yields CDR1 MNHNS and CDR2 SASEGT. CDR3 coding DNA: TGTGCCAGCAGCGCACAGGGGTCGGGGAACACTGAAGCTTTCTTT. Translation: CASSAQGSGNTEAFF.

This clonotype was recorded many times. The chain links TRBV30 to TRBJ1-5, with TRBD1 as a possible D gene (6 bases). Germline V lookup: CDR1 GTSNPN, CDR2 SVGIG (reference sequence). Between the trimmed V and J ends, which lost 0 bases and 2 bases, there was a span of 11 bases. This CDR3 region has 15 residues. The CDR3 region has the DNA TGTGCCTGGAGTGTACGAGGGGGAGGCAATCAGCCCCAGCATTTT. Translating gives CAWSVRGGGNQPQHF.

Ten or more counts support this clonotype. This rearrangement joins TRBV7-2 to TRBJ2-3; 8 bases line up with TRBD2. This CDR3 region has 18 residues. The germline V gene encodes CDR1 SGHTA and CDR2 FQGNSA. V lost 1 base, J lost 2 bases, and 11 bases stayed unmatched. CDR3 nucleotides: TGTGCCAGCAGCTTAGATCAAACCCAGCGGGGGTTCACAGATACGCAGTATTTT. Residues: CASSLDQTQRGFTDTQYF.

This clonotype was seen many times. The rearrangement links TRBV18 to TRBJ1-2, with a weak D call TRBD1 (5 bases). Germline loops: CDR1 KGHSH, CDR2 LQKENI. With 0 bases removed from V and 2 bases from J, the gap between germline ends came to 7 bases. The CDR3 is 14 residues long. The CDR3 region is CASSPPGQNYGYTF. CDR3 coding DNA: TGTGCCAGCTCACCACCGGGGCAGAACTATGGCTACACCTTC. The entire variable domain, with the rest obtained from reference TRBV18 and TRBJ1-2, is as follows: NAGVMQNPRHLVRRRGQEARLRCSPMKGHSHVYWYRQLPEEGLKFMVYLQKENIIDESGMPKERFSAEFPKEGPSILRIQQVVRGDSAAYFCASSPPGQNYGYTFGSGTRLTVV.

In this sample, this clonotype turned up many times. The chain has TRBV7-9 and TRBJ2-1; a possible D gene is TRBD1 (5 bases). The CDR3 is 11 residues long. V lost 5 bases and J 8 bases, leaving 7 bases between the germline ends. Germline V gene sequence: CDR1 SEHNR, CDR2 FQNEAQ (reference sequence). CDR3 protein: CASSQTDEQFF. The CDR3, as DNA: TGTGCCAGCAGCCAGACAGATGAGCAGTTCTTC.

This chain connects TRBV5-1 to TRBJ2-3; weak D call: TRBD2 (6 bases). CDR1 and CDR2 (germline): SGHRS, YFSETQ. V lost 4 bases, J lost 1 base, and 7 bases lay in between. The CDR3 is 13 amino acids. The CDR3 DNA reads TGCGCCAGCAGCGGCGGGGGCACAGATACGCAGTATTTT. It is translated as CASSGGGTDTQYF.

This clonotype was detected a few times. J is TRBJ2-7 and V is TRBV20-1, with TRBD1 matching over 9 bases. The V gene's germline CDR1 is DFQATT and CDR2 SNEGSKA (reference sequence). The length of the CDR3 is 14 residues. J gave up 7 bases and V 6 bases, and 13 bases lay outside the gene matches. The CDR3 region is CSAQVRDRVWEQYF. The CDR3 DNA is TGCAGTGCCCAGGTCCGGGACAGGGTATGGGAGCAGTACTTC.

Ten or more counts support this clonotype. The chain carries TRBV6-5 and TRBJ1-1; weak D call: TRBD1 (5 bases). The germline gives CDR1 MNHEY, CDR2 SVGAGI. V lost 2 bases to trimming and J lost 6 bases, with 13 bases between them. There are 14 residues in the CDR3. As DNA, the CDR3 is TGTGCCAGCAGTTACGTTAGGGGTGTGGCTGAAGCTTTCTTT. It specifies CASSYVRGVAEAFF.

V usage is TRBV12-3 or TRBV12-4 and J usage is TRBJ2-7, with 10 bases fitting TRBD2. The J segment lost 3 bases and the V segment lost 1 base, leaving 3 bases of the junction unmatched. The CDR3 runs to 15 residues. Here the CDR3 reads CASSLEASGGYEQYF. The CDR3 nucleotides are TGTGCCAGCAGTTTAGAGGCTAGCGGGGGCTACGAGCAGTACTTC.

There are many counts of this clonotype. The V gene is TRBV10-3, the J gene TRBJ1-2; TRBD1 agrees at 9 bases. The CDR3 has 13 residues. Trimming at V came to 5 bases and at J to 7 bases, leaving 5 bases not matched to a gene. CDR1 ENHRY and CDR2 SYGVKD come from the germline V gene. The CDR3 is CAISPGTGFGYTF. CDR3 DNA: TGTGCCATCAGTCCCGGGACAGGGTTTGGCTACACCTTC.

At least ten counts were recorded for this clonotype. V is TRBV18 and J is TRBJ1-1, with a weak D call TRBD1 (6 bases). Germline V gene lookup returns CDR1 KGHSH and CDR2 LQKENI. The CDR3 covers 14 residues. V shed 2 bases and J shed 5 bases, with 12 bases lying between them. The DNA for the CDR3 is TGTGCCAGCTCACCAGGTCGGGGGCGGACTGAAGCTTTCTTT. It encodes CASSPGRGRTEAFF.

Of note for this clonotype: A much larger clone differs by one base, so this may be a read error. V is TRBV7-2 and J is TRBJ1-1, with D tentatively TRBD1 (5 bases). CDR1 and CDR2 (germline): SGHTA, FQGNSA. The CDR3 is made up of 13 amino acids. CDR3 DNA sequence: TGTCCCAGCAGGGCTGGACAGAACACTGAAGCTTTCTTT. As protein: CPSRAGQNTEAFF.

This clonotype was seen ten or more times. The chain recombines TRBV20-1 with TRBJ2-7; D may be TRBD2 (5 bases). This CDR3 spans 11 amino acids. Looked up from germline, CDR1 is DFQATT and CDR2 is SNEGSKA (reference sequence). V lost 6 bases and J lost 4, with 10 bases in between. The CDR3 sequence: CSAEVRYEQYF. The CDR3 DNA sequence: TGCAGTGCGGAGGTCCGATACGAGCAGTACTTC.

As for this clonotype: A read error may account for a junction end that differs from germline. The chain is built from TRBV2 and TRBJ1-3; the D is unclear. The CDR3 length is 15 residues. Germline V gives CDR1 SNHLY, CDR2 FYNNEI. The chain's CDR3 is CASSELGISGNTIYF. The CDR3 region has the DNA TGTGCCAGCAGTGAATTGGGGATCTCTGGAAACACCATATATTTC.

This clonotype was detected many times. This chain joins TRBV29-1 and TRBJ1-1, with 8 nucleotides matching TRBD1. Germline V gene sequence: CDR1 SQVTM, CDR2 ANQGSEA. There are 11 residues in the CDR3. V trimming: 6 bases; J trimming: 5 bases; junction bases outside the gene matches: 2. This chain's CDR3 is CSVQGATEAFF. CDR3 sequence (DNA): TGCAGCGTCCAGGGGGCGACTGAAGCTTTCTTT.

About this clonotype itself: This may stem from a read error, because a much larger clone lies one nucleotide away. The chain links TRBV7-8 to TRBJ1-5; 9 bases are a match to TRBD1. The germline gives CDR1 SGHVS, CDR2 FQNEAQ. The CDR3 contains 14 residues. CDR3 residues: CARVTGGSYQPQHF. CDR3 DNA: TGTGCCAGGGTGACAGGGGGTAGCTATCAGCCCCAGCATTTT.

This clonotype was counted at least ten times. The chain joins TRBV4-3 to TRBJ1-1, with 8 bases fitting TRBD1. With 5 bases clipped from V and 1 base from J, the junction kept 9 bases outside the gene matches. The germline gives CDR1 LGHNA, CDR2 YSLEER. The CDR3 covers 16 residues. The CDR3 protein is CASSKKGTGPNTEAFF. DNA for the CDR3: TGCGCCAGCAGCAAAAAGGGGACAGGACCGAACACTGAAGCTTTCTTT.

This clonotype was recorded at least ten times. This chain connects TRBV25-1 to TRBJ1-1; unclear D gene. Trimming left V 1 base short and J 3 bases short, with 9 bases between. The length of the CDR3 is 14 residues. Germline-derived CDR1 and CDR2 are MGHDK and SYGVNS. This CDR3 reads CASSELREYTEAFF. CDR3 in DNA: TGTGCCAGCAGTGAATTAAGGGAGTACACTGAAGCTTTCTTT.

V is TRBV21-1 and J is TRBJ2-5; TRBD1 is the table's D call and was not checked against the DNA. TRBV21-1 is designated a pseudogene. The CDR3 runs 16 residues. The chain's CDR3 is CASSKPPRTDQETQYF. The CDR3 DNA follows: TGTGCCAGCAGCAAGCCTCCTAGGACAGACCAAGAGACCCAGTACTTC.

The chain links TRBV29-1 to TRBJ2-1; D is ambiguous. CDR3 length equals 12 residues. Germline CDR1 and CDR2: SQVTM and ANQGSEA. V lost 3 bases to trimming and J lost 4 bases, with 7 bases between them. CDR3 in DNA: TGCAGCGTTGAGCACAGTTACAATGAGCAGTTCTTC. This encodes CSVEHSYNEQFF.

Only a few counts were recorded for this clonotype. The chain recombines TRBV7-6 with TRBJ1-5; unclear D gene. This CDR3 contains 13 residues. Germline V gene lookup returns CDR1 SGHVS and CDR2 FNYEAQ. V was shortened by 3 bases and J by 5 bases, with 8 bases between the two germline ends. This CDR3 is CASSFHIDQPQHF. Here the CDR3 DNA reads TGTGCCAGCAGCTTTCATATAGATCAGCCCCAGCATTTT.

This clonotype came up a few times. The chain's CDR3 is CASSRTAGSNQPQHF. As DNA, the CDR3 is TGTGCCAGTAGTAGAACGGCGGGGAGCAATCAGCCCCAGCATTTT. The V call is TRBV19, the J call TRBJ1-5; D is unresolved. Germline V lookup: CDR1 LNHDA, CDR2 SQIVND (reference sequence). Trimming left V 4 bases short and J 1 base short, with 11 bases between. This CDR3 is built from 15 residues.